The 24 T cell receptor beta chains given below trace back to one sample, sequenced in a study of blood T cell repertoires in COVID-19. Using immunoSEQ multiplex PCR, the repertoire was profiled, and TCRdb retains in-frame clones only, with some absent. The sample has about 80,000 clones, 78% seen once. The sequencing sample was made of peripheral blood. Receptor source: a human donor in a cohort sampled during active COVID-19.

The V and J genes are TRBV3-1 (or the pseudogene TRBV3-2) and TRBJ1-1, with 7 bases fitting TRBD1. The V gene's germline CDR1 is LGHDT and CDR2 YNNKEL (reference sequence). The V and J ends lost 2 bases and 1 base, in that order; junction bases with no gene match: 4. The CDR3 is 15 amino acids. Written as DNA, the CDR3 is TGTGCCAGCAGCCAAACTCAGGGGGGGAACACTGAAGCTTTCTTT. This sequence encodes CASSQTQGGNTEAFF.

The rearrangement uses TRBV7-3 and TRBJ1-2, with D possibly matching TRBD1 (5 bases). The V and J ends lost 5 bases and 3 bases respectively, with 7 bases between them. This CDR3 comprises 12 residues. Germline CDR1 SGHTA, CDR2 FQGTGA. The chain's CDR3 is CASSPGDYGYTF. CDR3 DNA sequence: TGTGCCAGCAGCCCGGGGGACTATGGCTACACCTTC. The whole variable domain, filled in from reference TRBV7-3 and TRBJ1-2, reads GAGVSQTPSNKVTEKGKYVELRCDPISGHTALYWYRQSLGQGPEFLIYFQGTGAADDSGLPNDRFFAVRPEGSVSTLKIQRTERGDSAVYLCASSPGDYGYTFGSGTRLTVV.

This chain uses TRBV3-1 (or the pseudogene TRBV3-2) with TRBJ1-1, with TRBD1 identical over 8 bases. Per germline, CDR1 LGHDT and CDR2 YNNKEL (reference sequence). The V and J ends lost 4 bases and 6 bases, in that order; junction bases with no gene match: 10. CDR3 length: 15 amino acids. The CDR3 DNA follows: TGTGCCAGCAGCCCACCCCGACAGGGGAGGCCTGAAGCTTTCTTT. This translates into CASSPPRQGRPEAFF.

This chain links TRBV7-9 with TRBJ1-3; D possibly corresponds to TRBD1 (6 bases). Germline lookup yields CDR1 SEHNR and CDR2 FQNEAQ (reference sequence). The V end was cut by 5 bases, the J end by 3 bases, with 23 bases between. CDR3 length: 18 amino acids. The CDR3 region has the DNA TGTGCCAGCAGCCCCACGAGAGGCCTCGGACAGCTTGGAAACACCATATATTTT. Residues: CASSPTRGLGQLGNTIYF. Based on the CDR3 plus reference TRBV7-9 and TRBJ1-3, the full variable domain is DTGVSQNPRHKITKRGQNVTFRCDPISEHNRLYWYRQTLGQGPEFLTYFQNEAQLEKSRLLSDRFSAERPKGSFSTLEIQRTEQGDSAMYLCASSPTRGLGQLGNTIYFGEGSWLTVV.

This rearrangement joins TRBV13 to TRBJ1-1; D is undetermined. V lost 5 bases to trimming and J lost 4 bases, with 17 bases between them. Germline assignment: CDR1 PRHDT and CDR2 FYEKMQ (reference sequence). The CDR3 extends over 15 amino acids. CDR3 in DNA: TGTGCCAGCAGCCGCACAGCGGCCGGGGTCACTGAAGCTTTCTTT. Translation gives CASSRTAAGVTEAFF.

This rearrangement joins TRBV5-1 to TRBJ2-2; tentative D call: TRBD1 (6 bases). The CDR3 loop spans 15 amino acids. CDR1 is SGHRS, CDR2 YFSETQ, per germline. Deletions cut 4 bases from V and 2 bases from J, with 12 bases between. CDR3 bases: TGCGCCAGCAGCCCCAGGGGCGTTAACACCGGGGAGCTGTTTTTT. It is translated as CASSPRGVNTGELFF.

The J gene is TRBJ1-2, the V gene TRBV28; TRBD1 matches 7 bases. V was clipped by 4 bases and J by 4 bases; unmatched bases: 6. There are 14 residues in the CDR3. Germline loops: CDR1 MDHEN, CDR2 SYDVKM. DNA of the CDR3: TGTGCCAGCAGTTCCCCGGGACAGATCTATGGCTACACCTTC. Protein sequence: CASSSPGQIYGYTF.

This clone was detected only a few times. The J gene is TRBJ2-7, the V gene TRBV6-6; weak D call: TRBD2 (6 bases). CDR1 is MNHNY, CDR2 SVGAGI, per germline (reference sequence). This CDR3 contains 15 residues. Trimming took off 5 bases at V and 0 bases at J, with 14 bases between the two ends. The CDR3 DNA follows: TGTGCCAGCAGTCCCGGGACTTTTAGCTCCTACGAGCAGTACGTC. Translation gives CASSPGTFSSYEQYV.

This rearrangement joins TRBV5-6 to TRBJ1-2; D not certain. With 7 bases removed from V and 4 bases from J, the gap between germline ends came to 14 bases. The CDR3 spans 13 residues. CDR1 SGHDT and CDR2 YYEEEE come from the germline V gene. The CDR3 nucleotides are TGTGCCAGCGGACTAAATAAGCTCTATGGCTACACCTTC. It translates to CASGLNKLYGYTF.

V gene TRBV5-1 combines with J gene TRBJ2-2, with D possibly matching TRBD1 (5 bases). Trimming cost V 2 bases and J 6 bases, with 11 bases left between them. The CDR3 runs 14 residues. Germline lookup yields CDR1 SGHRS and CDR2 YFSETQ. CDR3 region: CASSLPGMAGELFF. CDR3 bases: TGCGCCAGCAGCTTACCAGGGATGGCCGGGGAGCTGTTTTTT.

V and J are TRBV7-9 and TRBJ2-1; D may be TRBD2 (5 bases). The CDR3 is made up of 14 amino acids. V was pared by 1 base and J by 4 bases, with 8 bases between. CDR1 is SEHNR and CDR2 is FQNEAQ in the germline V gene (reference sequence). CDR3 nucleotide sequence: TGTGCCAGCAGCTTAGTAGCGTTATACAATGAGCAGTTCTTC. Protein product: CASSLVALYNEQFF.

The chain employs TRBV2 and TRBJ2-1; 10 bases are a match to TRBD2. With V trimmed by 7 bases and J by 2 bases, 2 bases remained unmatched. From germline, CDR1 is SNHLY and CDR2 FYNNEI. The CDR3 totals 14 residues. CDR3 bases: TGTGCCAGCATTGGACTAGCGGCCTACAATGAGCAGTTCTTC. This sequence encodes CASIGLAAYNEQFF.

Comment on this clone: Other DNA sequences of this sample code for an identical CDR3. The rearrangement links TRBV24-1 to TRBJ2-3, with 8 bases identical to TRBD1. The germline gives CDR1 KGHDR, CDR2 SFDVKD. The CDR3 spans 16 residues. Trimming at V came to 4 bases and at J to 2 bases, leaving 7 bases not matched to a gene. The CDR3 sequence is CATSDLGDRSTDTQYF. The CDR3 DNA reads TGTGCCACCAGTGACCTTGGGGACAGGTCCACAGATACGCAGTATTTT.

The chain recombines TRBV2 with TRBJ1-6; the match to TRBD1 covers 10 bases. The CDR3 contains 16 residues. V gave up 6 bases and J gave up 7 bases; unmatched junction bases: 9. Germline values: CDR1 SNHLY, CDR2 FYNNEI. In DNA, the CDR3 is TGTGCCAGCAGATTGGGGGACAGGGGAGTCAATTCACCCCTCCACTTT. Translating gives CASRLGDRGVNSPLHF.

The chain employs TRBV5-6 and TRBJ1-2, with D possibly matching TRBD1 (6 bases). Trimming cost V 5 bases and J 4 bases, with 18 bases left between them. CDR3 length: 15 residues. CDR1 and CDR2 (germline): SGHDT, YYEEEE. CDR3 sequence: CASSPTGTLLYGYTF. DNA of the CDR3: TGTGCCAGCAGTCCTACCGGGACACTACTCTATGGCTACACCTTC.

The chain links TRBV19 to TRBJ2-1; TRBD1 matches 7 bases. The CDR3 is 15 amino acids. CDR1 and CDR2 (germline): LNHDA, SQIVND (reference sequence). The ends lost 2 bases at V and 1 base at J; junction bases unmatched: 2. The CDR3 is CASSILGQSYNEQFF. The CDR3 DNA follows: TGTGCCAGTAGTATATTGGGACAGTCCTACAATGAGCAGTTCTTC.

Only a few counts were recorded for this clone. CDR3 coding DNA: TGTGCCAGTAGTACCTTCCAGGCTAGCGGGGGGCATGGAGATACGCAGTATTTT. It is translated as CASSTFQASGGHGDTQYF. This rearrangement joins TRBV19 to TRBJ2-3, with 11 bases aligning to TRBD2. The CDR3 runs 18 residues. CDR1 is LNHDA, CDR2 SQIVND, per germline (reference sequence). J gave up 5 bases and V 4 bases, and 14 bases lay outside the gene matches.

The CDR3 sequence is CASSLVGPGGEKRNTEAFF. CDR3 coding DNA: TGTGCCAGCAGCCTCGTAGGGCCAGGGGGCGAGAAGCGGAACACTGAAGCTTTCTTT. J is TRBJ1-1 and V is TRBV3-1 (or the pseudogene TRBV3-2), with TRBD1 matching 8 bases. Trimming took 4 bases from V and 1 from J; bases not matched to a gene: 17. The germline CDR1 and CDR2 sequences are LGHDT and YNNKEL (reference sequence). The CDR3 sequence is 19 residues long.

This clone occurred many times. The V call is TRBV7-9, the J call TRBJ2-7, with a possible D match to TRBD2 (6 bases). Trimming removed 0 bases at V and 0 bases at J, with 12 bases between. CDR1 is SEHNR, CDR2 FQNEAQ, per germline (reference sequence). This CDR3 spans 16 amino acids. For the CDR3, the DNA is TGTGCCAGCAGCTTAGCGAGAAGCGGGCCCTCCTACGAGCAGTACTTC. Translation: CASSLARSGPSYEQYF.

V and J are TRBV5-5 and TRBJ2-7, with 10 nucleotides matching TRBD1. The junction had 2 bases not matched to a gene; V was cut back by 0 bases and J by 5 bases. Germline V gene sequence: CDR1 SGHKS, CDR2 YYEKEE (reference sequence). This CDR3 has 14 residues. The CDR3 is CASSLGQGADEQYF. The CDR3 region has the DNA TGTGCCAGCAGCTTGGGACAGGGGGCGGACGAGCAGTACTTC. Full variable domain (rest looked up from reference TRBV5-5 and TRBJ2-7): DAGVTQSPTHLIKTRGQQVTLRCSPISGHKSVSWYQQVLGQGPQFIFQYYEKEERGRGNFPDRFSARQFPNYSSELNVNALLLGDSALYLCASSLGQGADEQYFGPGTRLTVT.

This sequence joins TRBV7-6 and TRBJ1-3, with TRBD1 matching 9 bases. This CDR3 is built from 15 residues. Germline-derived CDR1 and CDR2 are SGHVS and FNYEAQ. V was pared by 5 bases and J by 4 bases, with 6 bases of the junction left unmatched. The CDR3: CASSPITGGGNTIYF. The CDR3 DNA reads TGTGCCAGCAGCCCTATCACAGGGGGCGGAAACACCATATATTTT. Full variable domain (outside the CDR3, taken from reference TRBV7-6 and TRBJ1-3): GAGVSQSPRYKVTKRGQDVALRCDPISGHVSLYWYRQALGQGPEFLTYFNYEAQQDKSGLPNDRFSAERPEGSISTLTIQRTEQRDSAMYRCASSPITGGGNTIYFGEGSWLTVV.

V and J are TRBV29-1 and TRBJ2-5; 7 positions agree with TRBD2. CDR1 is SQVTM and CDR2 is ANQGSEA in the germline V gene. V lost 3 bases, J lost 1 base, and 5 bases stayed unmatched. This CDR3 is 14 amino acids long. CDR3 bases: TGCAGCGTTGAGGGCGGGAGACCCCAAGAGACCCAGTACTTC. The encoded protein is CSVEGGRPQETQYF.

The V gene is TRBV2, the J gene TRBJ1-6, with D maybe TRBD1 (6 bases). The V and J ends lost 5 bases and 14 bases respectively, with 25 bases between them. The CDR3 loop spans 16 amino acids. Germline CDR1 and CDR2: SNHLY and FYNNEI. The CDR3 region is CASSREQGPRVRSLHF. As DNA, the CDR3 is TGTGCCAGCAGTAGGGAACAGGGCCCCCGGGTGAGGTCCCTCCACTTT.

The chain recombines TRBV10-3 with TRBJ1-2, with 7 bases fitting TRBD1. CDR3 length equals 15 residues. Germline trimming cut 4 bases from V and 0 bases from J; bases unmatched to any gene: 5. The V gene's germline CDR1 is ENHRY and CDR2 SYGVKD. CDR3: CAISGKQGSNYGYTF. CDR3 DNA: TGTGCCATCAGTGGCAAACAGGGGTCTAACTATGGCTACACCTTC.